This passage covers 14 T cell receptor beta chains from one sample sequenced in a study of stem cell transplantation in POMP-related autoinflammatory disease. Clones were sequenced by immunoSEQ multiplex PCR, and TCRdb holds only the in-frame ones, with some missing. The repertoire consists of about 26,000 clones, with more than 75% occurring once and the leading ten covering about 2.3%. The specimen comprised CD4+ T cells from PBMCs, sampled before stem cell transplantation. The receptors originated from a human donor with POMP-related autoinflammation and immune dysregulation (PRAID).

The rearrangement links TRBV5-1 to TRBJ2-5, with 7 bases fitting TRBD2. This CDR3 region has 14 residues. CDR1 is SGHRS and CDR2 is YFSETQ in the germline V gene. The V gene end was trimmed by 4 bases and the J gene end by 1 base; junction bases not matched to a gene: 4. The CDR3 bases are TGCGCCAGCAGCATTTCTAGCGGCCAAGAGACCCAGTACTTC. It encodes CASSISSGQETQYF.

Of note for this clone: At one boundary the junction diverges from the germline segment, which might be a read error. The CDR3 here is CASNLGKNIQYF. In DNA, the CDR3 is TGTGCCAGCAACTTAGGCAAAAACATTCAGTACTTC. V usage is TRBV7-2 and J usage is TRBJ2-4; D unresolved. This CDR3 contains 12 residues. Germline lookup yields CDR1 SGHTA and CDR2 FQGNSA. The whole variable domain, remainder taken from reference TRBV7-2 and TRBJ2-4, is GAGVSQSPSNKVTEKGKDVELRCDPISGHTALYWYRQSLGQGLEFLIYFQGNSAPDKSGLPSDRFSAERTGGSVSTLTIQRTQQEDSAVYLCASNLGKNIQYFGAGTRLSVL.

Here the CDR3 reads CASGGRSTDTQYF. CDR3 nucleotide sequence: TGTGCCAGCGGCGGGCGTAGCACAGATACGCAGTATTTT. The rearrangement links TRBV7-2 to TRBJ2-3, with a tentative D call TRBD2 (5 bases). V gave up 8 bases and J gave up 0 bases, with 9 bases separating them. The CDR3 runs to 13 residues. Germline values: CDR1 SGHTA, CDR2 FQGNSA. The complete variable domain, with remaining parts taken from reference TRBV7-2 and TRBJ2-3, reads GAGVSQSPSNKVTEKGKDVELRCDPISGHTALYWYRQSLGQGLEFLIYFQGNSAPDKSGLPSDRFSAERTGGSVSTLTIQRTQQEDSAVYLCASGGRSTDTQYFGPGTRLTVL.

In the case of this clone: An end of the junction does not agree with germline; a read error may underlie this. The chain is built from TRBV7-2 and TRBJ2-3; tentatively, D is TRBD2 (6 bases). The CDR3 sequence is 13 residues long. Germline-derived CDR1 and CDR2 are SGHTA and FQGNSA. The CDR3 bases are TGTGCCAGCAGCTTAGGGACTATCCCGGCCCCATTTTTT. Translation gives CASSLGTIPAPFF.

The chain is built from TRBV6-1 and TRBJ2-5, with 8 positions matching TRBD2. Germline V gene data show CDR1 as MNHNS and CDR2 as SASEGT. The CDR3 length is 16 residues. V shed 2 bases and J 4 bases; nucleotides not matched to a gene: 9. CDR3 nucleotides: TGTGCCAGCAGTGAATTGGTAGCGGGAAGGACAGAGACCCAGTACTTC. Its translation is CASSELVAGRTETQYF.

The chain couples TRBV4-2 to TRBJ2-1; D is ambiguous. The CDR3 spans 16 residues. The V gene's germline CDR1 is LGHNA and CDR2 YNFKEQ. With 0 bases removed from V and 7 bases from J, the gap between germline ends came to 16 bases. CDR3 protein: CASSQDLGVSSNEQFF. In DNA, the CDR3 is TGTGCCAGCAGCCAAGACCTAGGAGTCAGTAGTAATGAGCAGTTCTTC.

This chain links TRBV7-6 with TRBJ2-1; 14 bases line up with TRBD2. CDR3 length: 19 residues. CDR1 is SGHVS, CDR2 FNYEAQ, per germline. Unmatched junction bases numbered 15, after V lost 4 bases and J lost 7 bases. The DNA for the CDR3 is TGTGCCAGCAGCTGGGGACTAGCGGGAGATAGGAAAGTGGGGAATGAGCAGTTCTTC. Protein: CASSWGLAGDRKVGNEQFF.

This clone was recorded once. This chain's CDR3 is CASSLGGQGQDTQYF. The CDR3 DNA reads as TGCGCCAGCAGCCTGGGGGGACAGGGCCAAGATACGCAGTATTTT. V usage is TRBV5-1 and J usage is TRBJ2-3; 9 nucleotides match TRBD1. Germline V gene data show CDR1 as SGHRS and CDR2 as YFSETQ. The CDR3 contains 15 residues. J was trimmed by 5 bases and V by 4 bases; bases with no gene match: 8.

CDR3 bases: TGCGCCAGCAGCTTGCTAGCGGAGATATACGAGCAGTACTTC. This codes for CASSLLAEIYEQYF. V gene TRBV5-1 combines with J gene TRBJ2-7, with 7 nucleotides matching TRBD2. Germline trimming cut 1 base from V and 4 bases from J; bases unmatched to any gene: 5. From germline, CDR1 is SGHRS and CDR2 YFSETQ. The CDR3 is made up of 14 amino acids.

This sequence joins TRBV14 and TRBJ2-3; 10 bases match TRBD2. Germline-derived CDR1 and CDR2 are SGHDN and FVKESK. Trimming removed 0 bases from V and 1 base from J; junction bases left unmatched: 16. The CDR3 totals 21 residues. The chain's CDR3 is CASSQEWGSGRAVGGTDTQYF. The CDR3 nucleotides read TGTGCCAGCAGCCAAGAATGGGGAAGCGGGAGGGCCGTCGGGGGCACAGATACGCAGTATTTT.

In DNA form, the CDR3 reads TGCAGCGTTCGGGACAGGGTTAAAACTGAAGCTTTCTTT. It yields the protein CSVRDRVKTEAFF. The chain joins TRBV29-1 to TRBJ1-1; TRBD1 matches 9 bases. The germline V gene has CDR1 SQVTM and CDR2 ANQGSEA. The CDR3 runs 13 residues. Trimming removed 5 bases from V and 5 bases from J; junction bases left unmatched: 6.

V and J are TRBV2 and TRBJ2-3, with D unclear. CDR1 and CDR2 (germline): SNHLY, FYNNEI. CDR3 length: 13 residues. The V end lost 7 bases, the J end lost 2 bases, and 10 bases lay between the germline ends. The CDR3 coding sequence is TGTGCCAGCAAGGTGGCAGCCACAGATACGCAGTATTTT. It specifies CASKVAATDTQYF. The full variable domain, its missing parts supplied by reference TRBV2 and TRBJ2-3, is EPEVTQTPSHQVTQMGQEVILRCVPISNHLYFYWYRQILGQKVEFLVSFYNNEISEKSEIFDDQFSVERPDGSNFTLKIRSTKLEDSAMYFCASKVAATDTQYFGPGTRLTVL.

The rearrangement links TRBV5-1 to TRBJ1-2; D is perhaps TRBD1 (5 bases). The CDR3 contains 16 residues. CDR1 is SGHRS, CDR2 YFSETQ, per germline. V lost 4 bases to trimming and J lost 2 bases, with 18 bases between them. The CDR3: CASSARPGFGNYGYTF. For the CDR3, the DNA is TGCGCCAGCAGCGCCCGTCCAGGGTTCGGCAACTATGGCTACACCTTC.

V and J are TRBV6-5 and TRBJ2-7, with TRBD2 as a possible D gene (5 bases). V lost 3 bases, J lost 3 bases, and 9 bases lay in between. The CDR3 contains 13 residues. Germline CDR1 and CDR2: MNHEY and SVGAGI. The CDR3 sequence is CASSYGAGYEQYF. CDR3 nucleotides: TGTGCCAGCAGTTATGGTGCGGGCTACGAGCAGTACTTC.